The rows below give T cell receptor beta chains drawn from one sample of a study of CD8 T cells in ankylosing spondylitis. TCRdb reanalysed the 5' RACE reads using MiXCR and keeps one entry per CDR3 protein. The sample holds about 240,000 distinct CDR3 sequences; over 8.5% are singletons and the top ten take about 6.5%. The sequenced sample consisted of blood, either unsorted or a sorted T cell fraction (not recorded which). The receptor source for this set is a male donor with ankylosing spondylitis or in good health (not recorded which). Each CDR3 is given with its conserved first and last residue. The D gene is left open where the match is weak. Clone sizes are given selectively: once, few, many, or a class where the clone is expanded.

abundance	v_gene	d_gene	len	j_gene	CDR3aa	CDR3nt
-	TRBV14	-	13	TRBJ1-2	CASSRDLSYGYTF	TGTGCCAGCAGCCGGGATTTATCCTATGGCTACACCTTC
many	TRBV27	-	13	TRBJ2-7	CASSFDGRYEQYF	TGTGCCAGCAGTTTCGACGGCCGGTACGAGCAGTACTTC
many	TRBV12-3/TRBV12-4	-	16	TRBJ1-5	CASSASGGRSNQPQHF	TGTGCCAGCAGTGCCTCTGGGGGCCGCTCCAATCAGCCCCAGCATTTT
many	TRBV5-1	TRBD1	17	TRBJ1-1	CASSLLDRASVNTEAFF	TGCGCCAGCAGCCTATTGGACAGGGCTAGCGTGAACACTGAAGCTTTCTTT
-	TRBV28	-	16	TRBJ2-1	CASSSRDGSGYNEQFF	TGTGCCAGCAGTTCCCGCGATGGGAGCGGTTACAATGAGCAGTTCTTC
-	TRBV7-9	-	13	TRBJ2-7	CASSLAGFVEQYF	TGTGCCAGCAGCTTAGCGGGGTTCGTCGAGCAGTACTTC
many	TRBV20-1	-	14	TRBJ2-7	CSASSGTASYEQYF	TGCAGTGCTAGCTCCGGGACGGCCTCCTACGAGCAGTACTTC
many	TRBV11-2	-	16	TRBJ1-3	CASSLPGRSSGNTIYF	TGTGCCAGCAGCCTACCGGGCCGAAGCTCTGGAAACACCATATATTTT
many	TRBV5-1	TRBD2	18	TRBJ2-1	CASSLGSGRTSSYNEQFF	TGCGCCAGCAGCTTGGGAAGCGGGAGGACTAGCTCCTACAATGAGCAGTTCTTC
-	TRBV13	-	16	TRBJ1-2	CASEPRAEAPDYGYTF	TGTGCCAGCGAGCCGCGTGCGGAGGCGCCTGACTATGGCTACACCTTC
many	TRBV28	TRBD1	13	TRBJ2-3	CASSPSGGDTQYF	TGTGCCAGCAGTCCCTCAGGGGGAGATACGCAGTATTTT
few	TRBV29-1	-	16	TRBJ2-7	CSVEDLHWACSYEQYF	TGCAGCGTTGAAGATCTCCACTGGGCCTGCTCCTACGAGCAGTACTTC
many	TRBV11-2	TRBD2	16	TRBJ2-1	CASTSRLAGRGNEQFF	TGTGCCAGCACCTCCAGACTAGCGGGGAGGGGGAATGAGCAGTTCTTC
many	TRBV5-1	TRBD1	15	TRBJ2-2	CASSPGTGSFGELFF	TGCGCCAGCAGTCCCGGGACAGGGTCTTTCGGGGAGCTGTTTTTT
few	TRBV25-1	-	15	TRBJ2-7	CASSPNGGGRDEQYF	TGTGCCAGCAGTCCTAATGGCGGGGGCAGGGACGAGCAGTACTTC
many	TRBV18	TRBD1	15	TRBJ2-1	CASSPPGQGNNEQFF	TGTGCCAGCTCTCCGCCGGGACAGGGAAACAATGAGCAGTTCTTC
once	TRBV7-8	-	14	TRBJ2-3	CASSFVRGTDTQYF	TGTGCCAGCAGCTTCGTGAGGGGCACAGATACGCAGTATTTT
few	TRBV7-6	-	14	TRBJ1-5	CASSPGLSNQPQHF	TGTGCCAGCAGTCCAGGTCTAAGCAATCAGCCCCAGCATTTT
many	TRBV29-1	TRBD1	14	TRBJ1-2	CSVEDLGYRGGYTF	TGCAGCGTTGAAGATCTTGGGTACAGGGGAGGCTACACCTTC
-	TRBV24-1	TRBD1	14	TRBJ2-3	CATKDRAVTDTQYF	TGTGCCACCAAGGACAGGGCGGTCACAGATACGCAGTATTTT
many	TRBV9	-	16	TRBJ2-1	CASSAEQGKAYNEQFF	TGTGCCAGCAGCGCCGAACAGGGAAAGGCGTACAATGAGCAGTTCTTC
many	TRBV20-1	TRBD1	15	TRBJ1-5	CSAKSGGSGNQPQHF	TGCAGTGCTAAATCAGGGGGCTCGGGCAATCAGCCCCAGCATTTT
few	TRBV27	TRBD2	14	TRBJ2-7	CAVKRAGGRNEQYF	TGTGCAGTAAAAAGGGCGGGGGGGCGAAACGAGCAGTACTTC
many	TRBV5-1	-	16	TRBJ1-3	CASSLAPRGSGNTIYF	TGCGCCAGCAGCTTGGCGCCTCGGGGCTCTGGAAACACCATATATTTT
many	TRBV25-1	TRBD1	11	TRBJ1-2	CAIQGMSGYTF	TGTGCCATACAGGGGATGTCGGGCTACACCTTC
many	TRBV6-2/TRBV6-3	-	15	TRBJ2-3	CASSYSDSLTDTQYF	TGTGCCAGCAGTTACTCGGACAGTCTCACAGATACGCAGTATTTT
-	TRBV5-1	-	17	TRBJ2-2	CASRATNSHSNTGELFF	TGCGCCAGCAGGGCGACTAATTCCCACTCGAACACCGGGGAGCTGTTTTTT
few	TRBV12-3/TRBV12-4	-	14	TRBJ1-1	CASEGRGLNTEAFF	TGTGCCAGCGAAGGCCGAGGGCTAAACACTGAAGCTTTCTTT
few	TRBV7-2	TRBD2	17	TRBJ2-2	CASSFGTSGSFVGELFF	TGTGCCAGCAGTTTTGGGACTAGCGGGAGTTTTGTCGGGGAGCTGTTTTTT
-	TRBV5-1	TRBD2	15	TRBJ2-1	CASGLAGGAYNEQFF	TGCGCCAGCGGACTAGCGGGAGGCGCCTACAATGAGCAGTTCTTC
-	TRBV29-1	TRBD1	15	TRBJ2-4	CSVEGGRQGDSIQYF	TGCAGCGTTGAAGGTGGGCGACAGGGGGACAGCATTCAGTACTTC
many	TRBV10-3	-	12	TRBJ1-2	CAISDNPGGATF	TGTGCCATCAGTGACAACCCCGGAGGGGCTACCTTC